The next 29 T cell receptor beta chains were all read from a single sample in a study of naive and memory T cell subsets. Two oligonucleotides, mixed equimolar, formed the beta constant-region primer covering TRBC1 and TRBC2. MiXCR, run by TCRdb on the UMI-ligation and nested PCR reads, gives a single entry per CDR3 protein. The sample includes about 90,000 distinct CDR3 sequences, 7% of them seen just once. Specimen: central memory CD4+ T cells from blood. These receptors all stem from a human donor in good health.

This clonotype was counted only a few times. The chain combines TRBV20-1 with TRBJ2-5, with 15 bases fitting TRBD2. CDR3 length: 14 amino acids. Germline CDR1 is DFQATT and CDR2 is SNEGSKA (reference sequence). J gave up 4 bases and V 8 bases, and 5 bases lay outside the gene matches. In DNA form, the CDR3 reads TGCAGTCCCCGGACTAGCGGGAGGGGAGAGACCCAGTACTTC. Its translation: CSPRTSGRGETQYF.

This clonotype was counted many times. V and J are TRBV29-1 and TRBJ1-1; 7 bases match TRBD1. Germline values: CDR1 SQVTM, CDR2 ANQGSEA. V gave up 7 bases and J gave up 1 base; unmatched junction bases: 3. This CDR3 spans 12 amino acids. The CDR3 loop reads CSGGQTNTEAFF. The CDR3 DNA reads as TGCAGCGGGGGACAGACGAACACTGAAGCTTTCTTT.

The chain uses TRBV28 and TRBJ2-1; 7 positions match TRBD2. Germline V lookup: CDR1 MDHEN, CDR2 SYDVKM. With V trimmed by 5 bases and J by 3 bases, 7 bases remained unmatched. The CDR3 covers 15 residues. CDR3: CASSQTSPLYNEQFF. CDR3 bases: TGTGCCAGCAGTCAGACTAGCCCCCTCTACAATGAGCAGTTCTTC.

At least ten counts were recorded for this clonotype. The J gene is TRBJ1-1, the V gene TRBV5-5; D gene unclear. The germline V gene encodes CDR1 SGHKS and CDR2 YYEKEE (reference sequence). V shed 0 bases and J shed 4 bases, with 13 bases lying between them. This CDR3 comprises 15 residues. The CDR3 region has the DNA TGTGCCAGCAGCTTGGCGACTGGGTCTGGCACTGAAGCTTTCTTT. This codes for CASSLATGSGTEAFF.

This clonotype was recorded a few times. V and J are TRBV6-1 and TRBJ2-3; 8 bases fit TRBD1. Germline V gives CDR1 MNHNS, CDR2 SASEGT. This CDR3 is 15 amino acids long. The trim removed 4 bases at V and 3 bases at J, leaving 6 bases unmatched. The CDR3 DNA follows: TGTGCCAGCAGTGGACAGGGGATTGGTACAGATACGCAGTATTTT. Translating gives CASSGQGIGTDTQYF.

This clonotype came up a few times. The V gene is TRBV18, the J gene TRBJ2-7, with D perhaps matching TRBD1 or TRBD2 (5 bases each). This CDR3 region has 15 residues. Trimming stripped 5 bases from V and 3 bases from J, with 17 bases between. Germline CDR1 KGHSH, CDR2 LQKENI. The CDR3 sequence is CASSGTGTGYYEQYF. The CDR3, as DNA: TGTGCCAGCTCAGGCACCGGGACCGGGTACTACGAGCAGTACTTC.

The V gene is TRBV7-2, the J gene TRBJ2-1; D may be TRBD2 (6 bases). The length of the CDR3 is 11 residues. In germline, CDR1 is SGHTA, CDR2 FQGNSA. With 1 base removed from V and 13 bases from J, the gap between germline ends came to 8 bases. This chain's CDR3 is CASSLGGDQFF. The CDR3 DNA follows: TGTGCCAGCAGCTTAGGCGGGGATCAGTTCTTC.

Only a few counts were recorded for this clonotype. The chain has TRBV7-9 and TRBJ2-7; TRBD2 matches at 8 bases. CDR1 is SEHNR, CDR2 FQNEAQ, per germline (reference sequence). CDR3 length: 15 residues. Losses at the gene ends were 0 bases for V and 4 bases for J; bases not matched to a gene: 5. CDR3 nucleotides: TGTGCCAGCAGCTTAGCTGCGGGAGGTCTATACGAGCAGTACTTC. It codes for CASSLAAGGLYEQYF.

This clonotype was seen at least ten times. The chain combines TRBV6-2 or TRBV6-3 with TRBJ2-7, with TRBD2 as a possible D gene (6 bases). From germline, CDR1 is MNHEY and CDR2 SVGEGT. The germline V and J ends were trimmed by 1 base and 3 bases, with 13 bases remaining between them. CDR3 length: 15 residues. The CDR3 is CASSYFRPGVYEQYF. The CDR3 DNA reads TGTGCCAGCAGTTACTTTCGTCCGGGGGTCTACGAGCAGTACTTC.

V and J are TRBV12-3 or TRBV12-4 and TRBJ2-1; D is perhaps TRBD2 (6 bases). The CDR3 is 13 residues long. The ends were cut back, 5 bases at V and 9 bases at J, with 14 bases in the middle. The DNA of the CDR3 is TGTGCCAGCAGTCCAGAGCGGGCGGCTGAGCAGTTCTTC. It yields the protein CASSPERAAEQFF.

The V gene is TRBV7-2, the J gene TRBJ2-7; no clear D. The germline V gene has CDR1 SGHTA and CDR2 FQGNSA. The CDR3 sequence is 11 residues long. The V end was cut by 5 bases, the J end by 0 bases, with 2 bases between. DNA of the CDR3: TGTGCCAGCAGCCCCTCCTACGAGCAGTACTTC. This sequence encodes CASSPSYEQYF.

The V gene is TRBV6-2 or TRBV6-3, the J gene TRBJ1-6; tentative D call: TRBD1 (5 bases). Germline CDR1 is MNHEY and CDR2 is SVGEGT. CDR3 length equals 14 residues. The V and J ends lost 3 bases and 10 bases respectively, with 13 bases between them. DNA of the CDR3: TGTGCCAGCAGTTATGAGCAGGGAAGCTCACCCCTCCACTTT. It yields the protein CASSYEQGSSPLHF.

V gene TRBV19 combines with J gene TRBJ1-5, with TRBD1 matching over 7 bases. The ends lost 4 bases at V and 2 bases at J; junction bases unmatched: 8. The CDR3 is 16 amino acids. Germline loops: CDR1 LNHDA, CDR2 SQIVND (reference sequence). CDR3 residues: CASSRRGQTGNQPQHF. The DNA for the CDR3 is TGTGCCAGTAGTAGAAGGGGACAGACGGGCAATCAGCCCCAGCATTTT. Full variable domain (rest looked up from reference TRBV19 and TRBJ1-5): DGGITQSPKYLFRKEGQNVTLSCEQNLNHDAMYWYRQDPGQGLRLIYYSQIVNDFQKGDIAEGYSVSREKKESFPLTVTSAQKNPTAFYLCASSRRGQTGNQPQHFGDGTRLSIL.

This clonotype has a count of ten or more. The chain combines TRBV29-1 with TRBJ2-5; possibly TRBD2 for D (5 bases). Between the trimmed V and J ends, which lost 1 base and 5 bases, there was a span of 11 bases. In germline, CDR1 is SQVTM, CDR2 ANQGSEA. This CDR3 contains 13 residues. CDR3 coding DNA: TGCAGCGTTGAAGCGGGCAGGAGGGAGACCCAGTACTTC. Translated: CSVEAGRRETQYF.

Many counts were recorded for this clonotype. CDR3 nucleotides: TGCAGTGCCCAAGGACAGGGGGCATCGAACACTGAAGCTTTCTTT. Translating gives CSAQGQGASNTEAFF. The J gene is TRBJ1-1, the V gene TRBV20-1, with 11 bases matching TRBD1. The CDR3 loop spans 15 amino acids. Per germline, CDR1 DFQATT and CDR2 SNEGSKA (reference sequence). Losses at the gene ends were 6 bases for V and 1 base for J; bases not matched to a gene: 7.

The chain carries TRBV7-2 and TRBJ2-4; D perhaps matches TRBD1 (6 bases). Germline CDR1 SGHTA, CDR2 FQGNSA. The CDR3 loop spans 15 amino acids. V was cut by 1 base and J by 4 bases, with 11 bases left in between. CDR3 nucleotides: TGTGCCAGCAGCTTAGAAGGGGGTAGGAAAAACATTCAGTACTTC. Its translation: CASSLEGGRKNIQYF.

The CDR3, as DNA: TGTGCCAGCAGTGAATCGTGGGGCGAGCAGTACTTC. The encoded protein is CASSESWGEQYF. This rearrangement joins TRBV25-1 to TRBJ2-7, with D unclear. Deletions cut 1 base from V and 6 bases from J, with 7 bases between. CDR1 is MGHDK, CDR2 SYGVNS, per germline. The CDR3 is 12 amino acids.

The chain couples TRBV2 to TRBJ2-1; D not resolved. The CDR3 covers 13 residues. With 8 bases removed from V and 0 bases from J, the gap between germline ends came to 8 bases. Germline V gene sequence: CDR1 SNHLY, CDR2 FYNNEI. The CDR3 is CASCQTSYNEQFF. The DNA of the CDR3 is TGTGCCAGCTGCCAGACCTCCTACAATGAGCAGTTCTTC.

This clonotype has a handful of counts. V gene TRBV6-2 or TRBV6-3 combines with J gene TRBJ1-5; perhaps TRBD1 as D (6 bases). The CDR3 loop spans 15 amino acids. The V gene lost 0 bases and the J gene lost 6 bases, with 12 bases spanning the gap. CDR1 MNHEY and CDR2 SVGEGT come from the germline V gene. The CDR3 loop reads CASSYSLGGSQPQHF. CDR3 nucleotides: TGTGCCAGCAGTTACTCACTCGGGGGCAGTCAGCCCCAGCATTTT.

As to this clonotype: A clone one base away is much larger, so this may be a read error. The chain links TRBV19 to TRBJ1-5, with D perhaps matching TRBD1 (6 bases). The ends were cut back, 7 bases at V and 4 bases at J, with 17 bases in the middle. The CDR3 length is 15 residues. The germline V gene has CDR1 LNHDA and CDR2 SQIVND (reference sequence). The CDR3: CASTRIRTDNQPQHF. As DNA, the CDR3 is TGTGCCAGTACCCGGATCCGGACAGATAATCAGCCCCAGCATTTT. Full variable domain (rest looked up from reference TRBV19 and TRBJ1-5): DGGITQSPKYLFRKEGQNVTLSCEQNLNHDAMYWYRQDPGQGLRLIYYSQIVNDFQKGDIAEGYSVSREKKESFPLTVTSAQKNPTAFYLCASTRIRTDNQPQHFGDGTRLSIL.

This clonotype was seen a handful of times. The V and J genes are TRBV4-3 and TRBJ2-1, with D perhaps TRBD2 (7 bases). The CDR3 consists of 15 residues. Germline lookup yields CDR1 LGHNA and CDR2 YSLEER. The V end was cut by 3 bases, the J end by 7 bases, with 16 bases between. CDR3 in amino acids: CASSQGGLAENEQFF. CDR3 DNA sequence: TGCGCCAGCAGCCAGGGGGGGCTAGCGGAAAATGAGCAGTTCTTC.

Comment on this clonotype: The junction and the germline gene differ at one end; a read error may be behind it. Written as DNA, the CDR3 is TGTGCCAGCAGTATAGCGTCCGGGGAGCTGTTTTTT. As protein: CASSIASGELFF. The gene calls are TRBV12-3 or TRBV12-4 and TRBJ2-2; D perhaps matches TRBD2 (5 bases). The CDR3 has 12 residues.

This clonotype was observed at least ten times. This chain uses TRBV28 with TRBJ2-7, with 7 bases fitting TRBD1. Germline CDR1 is MDHEN and CDR2 is SYDVKM. The V gene end was trimmed by 6 bases and the J gene end by 0 bases; junction bases not matched to a gene: 5. The CDR3 sequence is 14 residues long. CDR3 sequence (DNA): TGTGCCAGCAGGCCCCGACAGGGCTCCTACGAGCAGTACTTC. Protein product: CASRPRQGSYEQYF.

The sample holds many counts of this clonotype. This chain links TRBV7-2 with TRBJ1-2; a possible D gene is TRBD1 (6 bases). The CDR3 is 14 amino acids. Germline assignment: CDR1 SGHTA and CDR2 FQGNSA. Trimming took 3 bases from V and 8 from J, leaving 16 bases between them. The CDR3: CASSLTTGPTGYTF. CDR3 coding DNA: TGTGCCAGCAGCTTGACGACAGGCCCCACGGGCTACACCTTC.

This clonotype was recorded many times. V gene TRBV30 combines with J gene TRBJ1-2; D call uncertain. This CDR3 comprises 16 residues. CDR1 and CDR2 from the germline V gene are GTSNPN and SVGIG (reference sequence). V was cut by 0 bases and J by 6 bases, with 20 bases left in between. CDR3 in amino acids: CAWSVRLGGLLDGYTF. CDR3 nucleotides: TGTGCCTGGAGTGTACGGCTGGGAGGGCTGCTCGATGGCTACACCTTC. Drawing the rest from reference TRBV30 and TRBJ1-2, the complete variable domain is SQTIHQWPATLVQPVGSPLSLECTVEGTSNPNLYWYRQAAGRGLQLLFYSVGIGQISSEVPQNLSASRPQDRQFILSSKKLLLSDSGFYLCAWSVRLGGLLDGYTFGSGTRLTVV.

This clonotype appeared many times. The chain employs TRBV18 and TRBJ1-4; possibly TRBD1 for D (5 bases). V lost 4 bases and J 7 bases, leaving 16 bases between the germline ends. The germline CDR1 and CDR2 sequences are KGHSH and LQKENI. The CDR3 is made up of 15 amino acids. This CDR3 reads CASSRTGARSEKLFF. CDR3 DNA sequence: TGTGCCAGCTCACGAACAGGCGCAAGAAGTGAAAAACTGTTTTTT.

This clonotype came up many times. The chain carries TRBV7-8 and TRBJ1-1, with 10 bases aligning to TRBD1. Germline CDR1 and CDR2: SGHVS and FQNEAQ. V dropped 1 base and J dropped 11; count of bases not matched to a gene: 7. CDR3 length equals 14 residues. This CDR3 reads CASSLGDRGNYAFF. The CDR3 region has the DNA TGTGCCAGCAGCTTAGGGGACAGGGGCAATTATGCTTTCTTT.

This clonotype was found many times. The chain recombines TRBV28 with TRBJ2-7; D unclear. The germline CDR1 and CDR2 sequences are MDHEN and SYDVKM. Trimming left V 4 bases short and J 3 bases short, with 16 bases between. The CDR3 is made up of 15 amino acids. Here the CDR3 DNA reads TGTGCCAGCAGTTCCACCCCACGGTGGGGCTACGAGCAGTACTTC. Translation gives CASSSTPRWGYEQYF.

This clonotype showed up many times. The rearrangement uses TRBV12-3 or TRBV12-4 and TRBJ2-2; 9 positions agree with TRBD1. V lost 4 bases, J lost 4 bases, and 4 bases stayed unmatched. CDR3 length equals 15 residues. The CDR3 bases are TGTGCCAGCAGTTCGAGGACAGGGGTCACCGGGGAGCTGTTTTTT. This translates into CASSSRTGVTGELFF.